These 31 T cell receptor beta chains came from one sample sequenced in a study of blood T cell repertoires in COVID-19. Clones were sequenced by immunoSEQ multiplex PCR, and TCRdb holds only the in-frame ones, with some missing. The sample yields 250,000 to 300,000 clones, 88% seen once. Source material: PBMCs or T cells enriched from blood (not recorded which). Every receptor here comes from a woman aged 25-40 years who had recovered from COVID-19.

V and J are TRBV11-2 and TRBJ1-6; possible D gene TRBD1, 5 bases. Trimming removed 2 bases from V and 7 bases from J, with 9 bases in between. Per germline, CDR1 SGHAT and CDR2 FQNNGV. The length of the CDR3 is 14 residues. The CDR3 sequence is CASSLYRRNSPLHF. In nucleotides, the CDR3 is TGTGCCAGCAGCTTATACAGGAGAAATTCACCCCTCCACTTT.

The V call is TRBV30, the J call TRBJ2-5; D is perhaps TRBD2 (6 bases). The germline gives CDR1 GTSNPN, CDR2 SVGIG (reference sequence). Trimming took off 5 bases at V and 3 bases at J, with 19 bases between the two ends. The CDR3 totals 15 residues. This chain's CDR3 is CAWAAGYRPKETQYF. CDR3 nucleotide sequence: TGTGCCTGGGCCGCGGGGTATAGGCCCAAAGAGACCCAGTACTTC.

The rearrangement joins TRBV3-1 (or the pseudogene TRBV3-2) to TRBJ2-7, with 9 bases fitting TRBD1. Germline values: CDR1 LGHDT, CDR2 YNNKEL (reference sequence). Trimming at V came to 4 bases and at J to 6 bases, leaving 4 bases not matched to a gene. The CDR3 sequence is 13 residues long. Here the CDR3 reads CASSRDRVGEQYF. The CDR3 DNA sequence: TGTGCCAGCAGCCGGGACAGGGTTGGCGAGCAGTACTTC.

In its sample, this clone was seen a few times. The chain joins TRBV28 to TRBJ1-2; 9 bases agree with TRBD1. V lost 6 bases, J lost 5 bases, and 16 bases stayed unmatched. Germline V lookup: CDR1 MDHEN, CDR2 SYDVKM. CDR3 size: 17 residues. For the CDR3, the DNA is TGTGCCAGCAGACTAGCAATAGCTGACAGGGGGTTATATGGCTACACCTTC. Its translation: CASRLAIADRGLYGYTF.

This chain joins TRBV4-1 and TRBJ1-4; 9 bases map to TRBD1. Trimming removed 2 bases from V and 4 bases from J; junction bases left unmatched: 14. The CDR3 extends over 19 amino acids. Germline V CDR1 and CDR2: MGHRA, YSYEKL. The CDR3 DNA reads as TGCGCCAGCAGCCAACCACCGGGCTACAGGGGGCCCGTTAATGAAAAACTGTTTTTT. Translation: CASSQPPGYRGPVNEKLFF.

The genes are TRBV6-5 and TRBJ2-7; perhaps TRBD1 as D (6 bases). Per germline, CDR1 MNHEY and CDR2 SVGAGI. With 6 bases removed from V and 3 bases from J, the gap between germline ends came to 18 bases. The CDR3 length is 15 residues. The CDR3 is CASREGTLRIYEQYF. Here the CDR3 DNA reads TGTGCCAGCAGAGAGGGGACACTCCGCATCTACGAGCAGTACTTC.

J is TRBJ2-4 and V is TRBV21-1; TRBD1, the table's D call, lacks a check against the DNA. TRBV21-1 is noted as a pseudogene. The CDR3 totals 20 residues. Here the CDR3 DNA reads TGTGCCAGCAGCGGGTCCCCCCTGGACAGGTCCACCGTAGCCAAAAACATTCAGTACTTC. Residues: CASSGSPLDRSTVAKNIQYF.

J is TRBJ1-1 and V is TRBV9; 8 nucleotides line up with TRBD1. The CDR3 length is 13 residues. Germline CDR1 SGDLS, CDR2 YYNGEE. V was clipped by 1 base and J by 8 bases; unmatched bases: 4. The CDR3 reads CASSVTHRGEAFF. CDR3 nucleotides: TGTGCCAGCAGCGTAACCCACAGGGGGGAAGCTTTCTTT.

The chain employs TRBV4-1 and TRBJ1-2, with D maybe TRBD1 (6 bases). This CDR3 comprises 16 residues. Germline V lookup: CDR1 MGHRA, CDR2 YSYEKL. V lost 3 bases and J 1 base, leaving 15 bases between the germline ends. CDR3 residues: CASSQVTGIDNYGYTF. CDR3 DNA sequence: TGCGCCAGCAGCCAGGTCACAGGGATCGATAACTATGGCTACACCTTC.

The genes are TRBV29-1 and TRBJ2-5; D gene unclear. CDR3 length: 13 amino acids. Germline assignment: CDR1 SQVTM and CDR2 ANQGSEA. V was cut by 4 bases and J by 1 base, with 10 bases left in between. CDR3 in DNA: TGCAGCGTTGTTGAACAGCCCCAAGAGACCCAGTACTTC. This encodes CSVVEQPQETQYF.

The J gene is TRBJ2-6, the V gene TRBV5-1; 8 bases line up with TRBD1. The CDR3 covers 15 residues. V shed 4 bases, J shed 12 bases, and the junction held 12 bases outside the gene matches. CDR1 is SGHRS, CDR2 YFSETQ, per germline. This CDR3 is CASSPNRGAAPVLTF. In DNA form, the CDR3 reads TGCGCCAGCAGCCCTAACAGGGGGGCGGCACCCGTCCTGACTTTC.

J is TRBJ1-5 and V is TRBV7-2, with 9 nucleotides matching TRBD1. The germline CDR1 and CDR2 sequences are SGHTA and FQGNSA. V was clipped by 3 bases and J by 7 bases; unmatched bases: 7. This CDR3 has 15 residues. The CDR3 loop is CASSFRDRVDQPQHF. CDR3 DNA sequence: TGTGCCAGCAGCTTCCGGGACAGGGTCGACCAGCCCCAGCATTTT.

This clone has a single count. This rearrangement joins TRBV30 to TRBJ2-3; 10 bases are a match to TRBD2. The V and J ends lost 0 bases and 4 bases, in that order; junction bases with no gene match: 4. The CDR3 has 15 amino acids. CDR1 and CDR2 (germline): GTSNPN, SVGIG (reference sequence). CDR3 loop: CAWSVAGGGPDTQYF. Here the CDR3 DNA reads TGTGCCTGGAGTGTAGCGGGGGGGGGTCCAGATACGCAGTATTTT.

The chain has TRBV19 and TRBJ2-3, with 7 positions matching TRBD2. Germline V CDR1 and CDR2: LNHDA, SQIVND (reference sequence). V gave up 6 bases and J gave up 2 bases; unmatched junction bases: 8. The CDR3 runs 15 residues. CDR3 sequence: CASSPGGGLTDTQYF. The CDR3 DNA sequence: TGTGCCAGTAGCCCCGGCGGGGGACTCACAGATACGCAGTATTTT. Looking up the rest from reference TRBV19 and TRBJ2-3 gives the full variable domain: DGGITQSPKYLFRKEGQNVTLSCEQNLNHDAMYWYRQDPGQGLRLIYYSQIVNDFQKGDIAEGYSVSREKKESFPLTVTSAQKNPTAFYLCASSPGGGLTDTQYFGPGTRLTVL.

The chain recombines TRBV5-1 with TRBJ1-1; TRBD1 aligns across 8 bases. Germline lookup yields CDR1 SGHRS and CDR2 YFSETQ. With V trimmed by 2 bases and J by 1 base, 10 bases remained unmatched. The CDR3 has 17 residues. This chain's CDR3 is CASSFPAGGNPNTEAFF. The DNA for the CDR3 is TGCGCCAGCAGCTTTCCGGCAGGGGGCAATCCGAACACTGAAGCTTTCTTT.

The CDR3 region has the DNA TGTGCCAGCAGCCCGGGAGGGGGGCCCCAAGAGACCCAGTACTTC. This codes for CASSPGGGPQETQYF. V and J are TRBV9 and TRBJ2-5; 8 bases fit TRBD2. Germline V CDR1 and CDR2: SGDLS, YYNGEE. Trimming removed 4 bases from V and 1 base from J; junction bases left unmatched: 6. This CDR3 is 15 amino acids long.

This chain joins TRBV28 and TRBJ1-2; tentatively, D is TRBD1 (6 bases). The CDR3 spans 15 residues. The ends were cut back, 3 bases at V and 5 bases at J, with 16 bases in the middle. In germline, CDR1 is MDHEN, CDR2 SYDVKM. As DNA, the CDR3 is TGTGCCAGCAGTTTTGGGGGCGCCGTGGGGTATGGCTACACCTTC. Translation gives CASSFGGAVGYGYTF.

The CDR3 nucleotides read TGTGCCAGCAGGGGACCGAGAAAGGACAGTAACTCTGGGGCCAACGTCCTGACTTTC. Its protein product is CASRGPRKDSNSGANVLTF. This chain links TRBV2 with TRBJ2-6; D is perhaps TRBD1 (6 bases). This CDR3 has 19 residues. Germline V gene lookup returns CDR1 SNHLY and CDR2 FYNNEI. V was trimmed by 6 bases and J by 0 bases, leaving 21 bases between them.

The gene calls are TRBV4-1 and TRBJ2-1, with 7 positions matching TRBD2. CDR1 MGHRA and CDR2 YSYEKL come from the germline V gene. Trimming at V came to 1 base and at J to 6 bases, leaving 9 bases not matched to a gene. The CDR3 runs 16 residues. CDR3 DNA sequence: TGCGCCAGCAGCCAAGGGAGGGCTAGCGGAGTCAATGAGCAGTTCTTC. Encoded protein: CASSQGRASGVNEQFF.

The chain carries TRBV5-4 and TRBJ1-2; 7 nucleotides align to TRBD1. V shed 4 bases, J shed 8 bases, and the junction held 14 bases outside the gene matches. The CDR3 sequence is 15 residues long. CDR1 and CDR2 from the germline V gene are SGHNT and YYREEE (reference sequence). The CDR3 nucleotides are TGTGCCAGCAGCCAGTTCCGGGACAGCTATGTAGGCTACACCTTC. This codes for CASSQFRDSYVGYTF.

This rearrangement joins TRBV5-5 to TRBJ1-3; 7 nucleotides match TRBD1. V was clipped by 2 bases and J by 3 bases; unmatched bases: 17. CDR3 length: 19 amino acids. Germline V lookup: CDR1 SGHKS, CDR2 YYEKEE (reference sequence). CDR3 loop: CASSLKQISLTGFGNTIYF. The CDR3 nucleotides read TGTGCCAGCAGCTTAAAGCAAATCTCGCTGACAGGGTTTGGAAACACCATATATTTT. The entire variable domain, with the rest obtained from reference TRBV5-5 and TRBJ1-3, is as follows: DAGVTQSPTHLIKTRGQQVTLRCSPISGHKSVSWYQQVLGQGPQFIFQYYEKEERGRGNFPDRFSARQFPNYSSELNVNALLLGDSALYLCASSLKQISLTGFGNTIYFGEGSWLTVV.

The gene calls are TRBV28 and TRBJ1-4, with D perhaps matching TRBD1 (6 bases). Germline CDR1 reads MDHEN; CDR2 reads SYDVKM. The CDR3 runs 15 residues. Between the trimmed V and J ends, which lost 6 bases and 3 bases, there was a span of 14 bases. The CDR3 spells CASRTTGRANEKLFF. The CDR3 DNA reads TGTGCCAGCAGGACTACAGGGAGAGCTAATGAAAAACTGTTTTTT.

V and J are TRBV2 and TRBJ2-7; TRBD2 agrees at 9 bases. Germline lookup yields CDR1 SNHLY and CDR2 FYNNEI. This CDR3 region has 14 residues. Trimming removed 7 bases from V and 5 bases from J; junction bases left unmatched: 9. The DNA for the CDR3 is TGTGCCAGCACCCCTAGCGGGAAGGTCGACGAGCAGTACTTC. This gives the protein CASTPSGKVDEQYF. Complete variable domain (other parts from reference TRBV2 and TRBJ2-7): EPEVTQTPSHQVTQMGQEVILRCVPISNHLYFYWYRQILGQKVEFLVSFYNNEISEKSEIFDDQFSVERPDGSNFTLKIRSTKLEDSAMYFCASTPSGKVDEQYFGPGTRLTVT.

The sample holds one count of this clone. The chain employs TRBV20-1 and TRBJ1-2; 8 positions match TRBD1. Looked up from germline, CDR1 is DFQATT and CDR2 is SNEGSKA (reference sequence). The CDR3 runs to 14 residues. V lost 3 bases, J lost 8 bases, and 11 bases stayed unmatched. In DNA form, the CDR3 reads TGCAGTGCTAGTAGGCGACAGGGGATAGAGGGCTACACCTTC. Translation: CSASRRQGIEGYTF.

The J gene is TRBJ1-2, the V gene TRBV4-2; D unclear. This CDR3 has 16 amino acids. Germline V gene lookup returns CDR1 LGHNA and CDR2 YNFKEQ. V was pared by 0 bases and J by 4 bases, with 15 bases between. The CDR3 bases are TGTGCCAGCAGCCAAGATCTAGAGGGCCCGAGCTATGGCTACACCTTC. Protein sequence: CASSQDLEGPSYGYTF.

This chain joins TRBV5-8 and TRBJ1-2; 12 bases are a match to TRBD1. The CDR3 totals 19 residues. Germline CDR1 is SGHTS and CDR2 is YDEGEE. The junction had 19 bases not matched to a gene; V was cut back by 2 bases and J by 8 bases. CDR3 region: CASSFPEGQGATYLDGYTF. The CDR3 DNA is TGTGCCAGCAGCTTCCCCGAGGGACAGGGGGCGACTTATTTGGACGGCTACACCTTC.

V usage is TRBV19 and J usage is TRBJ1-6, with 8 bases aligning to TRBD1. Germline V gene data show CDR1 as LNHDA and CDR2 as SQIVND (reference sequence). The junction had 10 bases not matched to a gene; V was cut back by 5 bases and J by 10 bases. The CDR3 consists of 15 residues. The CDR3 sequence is CASSATGGLESPLHF. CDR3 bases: TGTGCCAGTAGTGCAACAGGGGGATTGGAGTCACCCCTCCACTTT. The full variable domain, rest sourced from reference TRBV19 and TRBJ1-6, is DGGITQSPKYLFRKEGQNVTLSCEQNLNHDAMYWYRQDPGQGLRLIYYSQIVNDFQKGDIAEGYSVSREKKESFPLTVTSAQKNPTAFYLCASSATGGLESPLHFGNGTRLTVT.

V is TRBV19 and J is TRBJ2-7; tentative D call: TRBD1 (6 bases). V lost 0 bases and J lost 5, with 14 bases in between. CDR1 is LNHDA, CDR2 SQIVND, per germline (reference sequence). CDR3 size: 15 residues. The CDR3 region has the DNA TGTGCCAGTAGTATAGATGGTCCAGGGGAGAACGAGCAGTACTTC. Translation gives CASSIDGPGENEQYF.

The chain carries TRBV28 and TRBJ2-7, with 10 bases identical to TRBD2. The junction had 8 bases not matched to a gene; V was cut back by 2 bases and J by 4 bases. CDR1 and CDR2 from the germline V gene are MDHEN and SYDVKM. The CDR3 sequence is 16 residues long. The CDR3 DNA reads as TGTGCCAGCAGTTTAGGGCTAGCGGGAGCGCGGTACGAGCAGTACTTC. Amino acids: CASSLGLAGARYEQYF.

CDR3 bases: TGTGCCAGCAGGGAACAGGGGGTAGTTCTCCAATTACCCCTCCACTTT. This translates into CASREQGVVLQLPLHF. This rearrangement joins TRBV27 to TRBJ1-6; TRBD1 agrees at 8 bases. Germline V CDR1 and CDR2: MNHEY, SMNVEV (reference sequence). The CDR3 runs to 16 residues. After removal of 6 bases from V and 12 bases from J, the junction contained 16 bases not matched to a gene.

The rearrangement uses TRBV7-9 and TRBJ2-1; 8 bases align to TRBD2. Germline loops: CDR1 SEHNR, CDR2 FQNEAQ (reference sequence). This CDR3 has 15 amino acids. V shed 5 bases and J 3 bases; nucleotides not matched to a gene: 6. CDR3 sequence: CASSPGTSLYNEQFF. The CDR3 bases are TGTGCCAGCAGCCCCGGGACTAGTCTCTACAATGAGCAGTTCTTC.